The 19 T cell receptor beta chains presented below share a single source sample, sequenced in a study of post-analysis software for immune sequencing data. Study-level points and caveats: A handful of TRBV segments were significantly more frequent in patients than in controls. TRBV5-6, TRBV5-1 and TRBV20-1 were among these segments.

The antigens these receptors bind are not known. The TCR beta cDNA libraries carried unique molecular identifiers. MiXCR was run by TCRdb on the PCR reads, yielding one entry per CDR3 protein. This sample has 750,000 to 950,000 distinct CDR3 sequences, with 53% found just once. The sample taken for sequencing was blood. The receptors stem from a girl under 18 with multiple sclerosis.

The chain carries TRBV3-1 and TRBJ2-7; TRBD1 matches 8 bases. The end of the DNA is better explained by TRBJ2-1, so the J call may be wrong. From germline, CDR1 is LGHDT and CDR2 YNNKEL (reference sequence). CDR3 length: 13 residues. The CDR3 bases are TGTGCCAGCAGCCTGAACAGGGGGGATGAGCAGTTCTTC. Translation gives CASSLNRGDEQFF.

V usage is TRBV7-2 and J usage is TRBJ1-6; D is uncertain. This CDR3 contains 16 residues. Germline assignment: CDR1 SGHTA and CDR2 FQGNSA. V lost 5 bases and J 7 bases, leaving 18 bases between the germline ends. CDR3 nucleotides: TGTGCCAGCAGCCGCCGGCTCGCCGAGGGAAATTCACCCCTCCACTTT. Residues: CASSRRLAEGNSPLHF.

This clonotype has more than one count but fewer than ten. The chain uses TRBV5-1 and TRBJ2-5; D gene uncertain. V was pared by 6 bases and J by 5 bases, with 8 bases between. The CDR3 is 11 amino acids. Germline CDR1 is SGHRS and CDR2 is YFSETQ. CDR3: CASKDSETQYF. CDR3 nucleotides: TGCGCCAGCAAAGATTCGGAGACCCAGTACTTC.

This clonotype was detected a few times. The rearrangement links TRBV9 to TRBJ2-3, with unresolved D. V lost 0 bases and J lost 6, with 5 bases in between. Germline values: CDR1 SGDLS, CDR2 YYNGEE. This CDR3 region has 12 residues. CDR3 DNA sequence: TGTGCCAGCAGCGTAGGGTACGATACGCAGTATTTT. Protein product: CASSVGYDTQYF.

The J gene is TRBJ2-5, the V gene TRBV6-5, with D uncertain. The germline V gene has CDR1 MNHEY and CDR2 SVGAGI. V was cut by 10 bases and J by 3 bases, with 12 bases left in between. The CDR3 has 12 amino acids. The CDR3 DNA follows: TGTGCCACCATGTCGGCGGAAGAGACCCAGTACTTC. This codes for CATMSAEETQYF.

This clonotype was seen just once. The rearrangement uses TRBV6-5 and TRBJ1-2; 9 positions agree with TRBD1. The germline V gene encodes CDR1 MNHEY and CDR2 SVGAGI. This CDR3 is 19 amino acids long. V lost 2 bases, J lost 6 bases, and 19 bases stayed unmatched. The CDR3 sequence is CASSYGLGIGTGFLDGYTF. CDR3 nucleotide sequence: TGTGCCAGCAGTTACGGGCTGGGGATCGGGACAGGGTTTCTGGATGGCTACACCTTC.

The gene calls are TRBV2 and TRBJ2-4; weak D call: TRBD2 (6 bases). The J call may be mistaken, given a closer DNA end match to TRBJ2-7. The CDR3 is 12 amino acids. The germline V gene encodes CDR1 SNHLY and CDR2 FYNNEI. Here the CDR3 reads CASSTWDFEQYF. CDR3 DNA: TGTGCCAGCAGTACGTGGGACTTCGAGCAGTACTTC.

There are a few counts of this clonotype. The chain joins TRBV27 to TRBJ2-5; 11 bases are a match to TRBD1. The V segment lost 4 bases and the J segment 2 bases; nucleotides outside the gene matches: 9. This CDR3 region has 17 residues. In germline, CDR1 is MNHEY, CDR2 SMNVEV (reference sequence). The CDR3 sequence is CASSSRPRDRGQETQYF. CDR3 sequence (DNA): TGTGCCAGCAGTTCCCGTCCCCGGGACAGGGGGCAAGAGACCCAGTACTTC.

The V call is TRBV14, the J call TRBJ2-1; TRBD1 might be the D (5 bases). From germline, CDR1 is SGHDN and CDR2 FVKESK. There are 15 residues in the CDR3. Trimming removed 4 bases at V and 1 base at J, with 11 bases between. The DNA for the CDR3 is TGTGCCAGCAGCCGTGCAGGGTTTTCCTACAATGAGCAGTTCTTC. Translating gives CASSRAGFSYNEQFF.

This clonotype was recorded a few times. V gene TRBV27 combines with J gene TRBJ2-1; the match to TRBD2 covers 15 bases. From germline, CDR1 is MNHEY and CDR2 SMNVEV (reference sequence). The CDR3 contains 15 residues. Unmatched junction bases numbered 5, after V lost 5 bases and J lost 9 bases. CDR3 sequence: CASSVGLAGGGEQFF. The CDR3 DNA reads as TGTGCCAGCAGTGTGGGACTAGCGGGAGGTGGTGAGCAGTTCTTC.

The rearrangement links TRBV4-1 to TRBJ2-4; the D gene is possibly TRBD2 (5 bases). The V gene's germline CDR1 is MGHRA and CDR2 YSYEKL. V gave up 2 bases and J gave up 3 bases, with 11 bases separating them. CDR3 length equals 15 residues. CDR3 protein: CASSQQGLDKNIQYF. The CDR3 DNA follows: TGCGCCAGCAGCCAACAAGGACTCGACAAAAACATTCAGTACTTC.

This chain uses TRBV29-1 with TRBJ2-7; D is perhaps TRBD1 (5 bases). The V end was cut by 7 bases, the J end by 7 bases, with 20 bases between. The germline CDR1 and CDR2 sequences are SQVTM and ANQGSEA. The CDR3 loop spans 13 amino acids. The CDR3 is CSAQGQAEREQYF. The DNA of the CDR3 is TGCAGCGCCCAGGGTCAGGCCGAGAGGGAGCAGTACTTC.

This rearrangement joins TRBV10-3 to TRBJ2-1; D remains ambiguous. V lost 0 bases to trimming and J lost 4 bases, with 10 bases between them. The germline CDR1 and CDR2 sequences are ENHRY and SYGVKD. This CDR3 has 15 residues. The DNA of the CDR3 is TGTGCCATCAGTGAGTCGATAACGGATTACAATGAGCAGTTCTTC. Translating it yields CAISESITDYNEQFF.

This clonotype was recorded a few times. This rearrangement joins TRBV29-1 to TRBJ2-1; D might be TRBD1 or TRBD2, each matching 5 bases. The CDR3 sequence is 15 residues long. CDR1 and CDR2 (germline): SQVTM, ANQGSEA. V gave up 1 base and J gave up 4 bases, with 14 bases separating them. The CDR3 DNA reads as TGCAGCGTTGAAGTTCGCGGGTGGGGGTACAATGAGCAGTTCTTC. Translated, it gives CSVEVRGWGYNEQFF.

This chain connects TRBV5-1 to TRBJ2-5; the D is unclear. V dropped 0 bases and J dropped 5 bases, with 11 bases sitting between them. Germline CDR1 reads SGHRS; CDR2 reads YFSETQ. The CDR3 sequence is 14 residues long. CDR3 in DNA: TGCGCCAGCAGCTTGGGCCGCCTCGGGGAGACCCAGTACTTC. This sequence encodes CASSLGRLGETQYF.

This chain uses TRBV29-1 with TRBJ1-4; no clear D gene. The CDR3 loop spans 15 amino acids. Germline CDR1 SQVTM, CDR2 ANQGSEA. V gave up 2 bases and J gave up 5 bases, with 15 bases separating them. The DNA of the CDR3 is TGCAGCGTTGAACTCCCCGAGGGCTACAATGAAAAACTGTTTTTT. Amino acids: CSVELPEGYNEKLFF.

V is TRBV2 and J is TRBJ2-1, with D uncertain. This CDR3 comprises 16 residues. Germline V gene data show CDR1 as SNHLY and CDR2 as FYNNEI. V was clipped by 1 base and J by 4 bases, with 14 bases between them. The CDR3 region is CASSEVMVAVYNEQFF. The CDR3, as DNA: TGTGCCAGCAGTGAAGTTATGGTGGCGGTTTACAATGAGCAGTTCTTC.

There are a few counts of this clonotype. For the CDR3, the DNA is TGTGCCAGCAGTGAACCCAACAGGGGGTCAGACAAAAACATTCAGTACTTC. This codes for CASSEPNRGSDKNIQYF. The chain links TRBV6-1 to TRBJ2-4; TRBD1 agrees at 8 bases. V trimming: 2 bases; J trimming: 3 bases; junction bases outside the gene matches: 9. The CDR3 runs to 17 residues. CDR1 and CDR2 from the germline V gene are MNHNS and SASEGT.

This clonotype has just a few counts. This sequence joins TRBV7-8 and TRBJ2-3; 8 nucleotides line up with TRBD2. Germline-derived CDR1 and CDR2 are SGHVS and FQNEAQ. Germline trimming cut 8 bases from V and 4 bases from J; bases unmatched to any gene: 11. The CDR3 length is 15 residues. CDR3 amino acids: CASSPGLGESDTQYF. The CDR3 DNA follows: TGTGCCAGCTCCCCGGGACTAGGGGAATCAGATACGCAGTATTTT.